The 23 T cell receptor beta chains listed next were all sequenced from one sample in a study of control samples from healthy donors and cancer patients. Libraries were prepared by immunoSEQ multiplex PCR; TCRdb keeps only in-frame clonotypes and omits some of them. The sample lists about 140,000 clones; more than 90% were seen once. The sequenced sample consisted of blood. These receptors were obtained from a man aged 25-40 years in good health.

The CDR3 reads CASSSSGSGETQYF. The CDR3 region has the DNA TGTGCCAGCAGCTCTAGCGGGAGCGGAGAGACCCAGTACTTC. The chain couples TRBV5-4 to TRBJ2-5; 10 bases are a match to TRBD2. This CDR3 is built from 14 residues. V gave up 3 bases and J gave up 4 bases; unmatched junction bases: 3. Germline CDR1 and CDR2: SGHNT and YYREEE (reference sequence).

The gene calls are TRBV11-2 and TRBJ1-1; D is perhaps TRBD1 (6 bases). The CDR3 sequence is 12 residues long. V was cut by 5 bases and J by 7 bases, with 11 bases left in between. In germline, CDR1 is SGHAT, CDR2 FQNNGV. CDR3 residues: CASSTNRDEAFF. The DNA for the CDR3 is TGTGCCAGCAGCACGAACAGGGATGAAGCTTTCTTT.

The V gene is TRBV4-1, the J gene TRBJ2-3; 10 bases line up with TRBD1. The V gene end was trimmed by 2 bases and the J gene end by 6 bases; junction bases not matched to a gene: 11. This CDR3 contains 17 residues. Per the germline V gene, CDR1 is MGHRA and CDR2 is YSYEKL. Written as DNA, the CDR3 is TGCGCCAGCAGCCAAAGAGGACAGGGGGGGGTTGCGGATACGCAGTATTTT. This sequence encodes CASSQRGQGGVADTQYF.

The chain couples TRBV7-9 to TRBJ2-7; D gene uncertain. The germline V and J ends were trimmed by 5 bases and 3 bases, with 5 bases remaining between them. The germline V gene encodes CDR1 SEHNR and CDR2 FQNEAQ (reference sequence). The CDR3 spans 11 residues. CDR3 loop: CASSKYYEQYF. The CDR3, as DNA: TGTGCCAGCAGCAAGTACTACGAGCAGTACTTC.

CDR3 protein: CASSLSNSGRGETQYF. The CDR3 nucleotides are TGTGCCAGCAGTTTATCGAATAGCGGGAGAGGAGAGACCCAGTACTTC. The chain carries TRBV27 and TRBJ2-5, with 9 bases that match TRBD2. CDR1 is MNHEY, CDR2 SMNVEV, per germline (reference sequence). This CDR3 is 16 amino acids long. With 0 bases clipped from V and 4 bases from J, the junction kept 6 bases outside the gene matches.

The chain combines TRBV5-6 with TRBJ2-3; D may match TRBD1 or TRBD2 (7 bases each). Germline V gene sequence: CDR1 SGHDT, CDR2 YYEEEE. The V and J ends lost 4 bases and 0 bases respectively, with 21 bases between them. The CDR3 covers 18 residues. The CDR3 loop reads CASSQGGLGRGSTDTQYF. CDR3 bases: TGTGCCAGCAGCCAGGGGGGGCTTGGCAGGGGGAGCACAGATACGCAGTATTTT.

The gene calls are TRBV5-6 and TRBJ2-1; D might be TRBD1 (6 bases). The CDR3 spans 17 residues. Germline V gene lookup returns CDR1 SGHDT and CDR2 YYEEEE. The germline V and J ends were trimmed by 6 bases and 0 bases, with 19 bases remaining between them. The CDR3 reads CASKPGWGPSSYNEQFF. In DNA form, the CDR3 reads TGTGCCAGCAAACCCGGCTGGGGGCCGAGCTCCTACAATGAGCAGTTCTTC.

The rearrangement links TRBV12-2 to TRBJ2-7; TRBD2, the D gene given by the table, was not confirmed from the DNA. TRBV12-2 counts as a pseudogene. The CDR3 contains 17 residues. This CDR3 is CASRLGLAGVRAYEQYF. In DNA form, the CDR3 reads TGTGCAAGTCGCTTGGGACTAGCGGGAGTTAGGGCCTACGAGCAGTACTTC.

This chain links TRBV30 with TRBJ2-7; maybe TRBD2 (6 bases). The germline V and J ends were trimmed by 3 bases and 5 bases, with 14 bases remaining between them. Germline loops: CDR1 GTSNPN, CDR2 SVGIG (reference sequence). The length of the CDR3 is 13 residues. CDR3 region: CAWRARRADEQYF. DNA of the CDR3: TGTGCCTGGAGGGCGAGGAGGGCCGACGAGCAGTACTTC.

This clone was picked up one time. The CDR3: CASSSPGIYTEAFF. CDR3 DNA: TGTGCCAGCAGTTCACCTGGTATCTACACTGAAGCTTTCTTT. The V call is TRBV28, the J call TRBJ1-1; no firm D call. The ends were cut back, 4 bases at V and 3 bases at J, with 12 bases in the middle. Germline V gene lookup returns CDR1 MDHEN and CDR2 SYDVKM. This CDR3 has 14 amino acids.

The chain couples TRBV28 to TRBJ1-5; D is perhaps TRBD1 (5 bases). CDR3 size: 15 residues. V gave up 6 bases and J gave up 6 bases, with 18 bases separating them. Germline assignment: CDR1 MDHEN and CDR2 SYDVKM. The CDR3 here is CASSSSQGTTQPQHF. CDR3 coding DNA: TGTGCCAGCAGCTCTTCTCAGGGTACAACTCAGCCCCAGCATTTT.

The V gene is TRBV3-1 (or the pseudogene TRBV3-2), the J gene TRBJ2-7; D is unresolved. V lost 1 base to trimming and J lost 6 bases, with 10 bases between them. The CDR3 is made up of 13 amino acids. The germline gives CDR1 LGHDT, CDR2 YNNKEL (reference sequence). The CDR3 protein is CASSQGSFAEQYF. CDR3 DNA: TGTGCCAGCAGCCAAGGGTCCTTCGCCGAGCAGTACTTC.

The rearrangement uses TRBV19 and TRBJ2-1; the match to TRBD2 covers 11 bases. The length of the CDR3 is 16 residues. Germline V gene sequence: CDR1 LNHDA, CDR2 SQIVND (reference sequence). Germline trimming cut 5 bases from V and 4 bases from J; bases unmatched to any gene: 7. This CDR3 is CASSFSGRGGYNEQFF. As DNA, the CDR3 is TGTGCCAGTAGTTTTAGCGGGAGGGGGGGTTACAATGAGCAGTTCTTC. Drawing the rest from reference TRBV19 and TRBJ2-1, the complete variable domain is DGGITQSPKYLFRKEGQNVTLSCEQNLNHDAMYWYRQDPGQGLRLIYYSQIVNDFQKGDIAEGYSVSREKKESFPLTVTSAQKNPTAFYLCASSFSGRGGYNEQFFGPGTRLTVL.

The chain joins TRBV28 to TRBJ2-3; either TRBD1 or TRBD2 may fit D (5 bases each). Per the germline V gene, CDR1 is MDHEN and CDR2 is SYDVKM. This CDR3 comprises 17 residues. The V gene lost 2 bases and the J gene lost 2 bases, with 17 bases spanning the gap. CDR3 in amino acids: CASSLGTLLGSTDTQYF. In nucleotides, the CDR3 is TGTGCCAGCAGTTTAGGGACCCTACTGGGTTCCACAGATACGCAGTATTTT.

This chain links TRBV9 with TRBJ2-2; 8 nucleotides align to TRBD2. The V gene end was trimmed by 4 bases and the J gene end by 4 bases; junction bases not matched to a gene: 12. Germline values: CDR1 SGDLS, CDR2 YYNGEE. This CDR3 has 17 amino acids. CDR3 bases: TGTGCCAGCAGCCACTCAAAGGCTAGCGGGTTCACCGGGGAGCTGTTTTTT. Encoded protein: CASSHSKASGFTGELFF.

This sequence joins TRBV6-4 and TRBJ2-2, with 9 positions matching TRBD2. The CDR3 has 15 residues. The germline V gene has CDR1 MRHNA and CDR2 SNTAGT. V dropped 3 bases and J dropped 6; count of bases not matched to a gene: 5. For the CDR3, the DNA is TGTGCCAGCAGTGAGTTAGCGGGAGTCCCCGGGGAGCTGTTTTTT. Translated, it gives CASSELAGVPGELFF.

This chain joins TRBV11-1 and TRBJ1-6; a weak D match, TRBD1 (6 bases). V lost 2 bases, J lost 9 bases, and 8 bases lay in between. Per the germline V gene, CDR1 is SGHAT and CDR2 is FQDESV (reference sequence). This CDR3 has 13 amino acids. CDR3 nucleotides: TGTGCCAGCAGCTTACCCAGGGGTTCACCCCTCCACTTT. Its translation: CASSLPRGSPLHF.

This sequence joins TRBV28 and TRBJ2-7; perhaps TRBD1 as D (6 bases). V was shortened by 4 bases and J by 1 base, with 8 bases between the two germline ends. This CDR3 has 13 residues. The germline V gene has CDR1 MDHEN and CDR2 SYDVKM. The CDR3 nucleotides are TGTGCCAGCAGTTCAGGGGAGTCCTACGAGCAGTACTTC. Its translation is CASSSGESYEQYF.

The chain combines TRBV20-1 with TRBJ1-1; D not resolved. Germline assignment: CDR1 DFQATT and CDR2 SNEGSKA (reference sequence). V shed 3 bases and J shed 2 bases, with 13 bases lying between them. The CDR3 totals 14 residues. CDR3 region: CSASSVLGNTEAFF. The CDR3 DNA reads TGCAGTGCTAGTTCCGTCCTGGGAAACACTGAAGCTTTCTTT.

This chain links TRBV18 with TRBJ1-1; no clear D gene. The length of the CDR3 is 12 residues. V lost 3 bases and J lost 6, with 8 bases in between. CDR1 KGHSH and CDR2 LQKENI come from the germline V gene. CDR3: CASSPFFPEAFF. CDR3 coding DNA: TGTGCCAGCTCACCTTTTTTCCCTGAAGCTTTCTTT.

This clone has more than one count but fewer than ten. The CDR3 here is CASSQDPLAGYSGANVLTF. The DNA of the CDR3 is TGCGCCAGCAGCCAAGATCCACTAGCGGGGTACTCTGGGGCCAACGTCCTGACTTTC. The chain combines TRBV4-1 with TRBJ2-6, with 10 bases identical to TRBD2. Germline V lookup: CDR1 MGHRA, CDR2 YSYEKL. The CDR3 has 19 residues. The trim removed 0 bases at V and 0 bases at J, leaving 5 bases unmatched.

The chain carries TRBV29-1 and TRBJ2-3; 13 bases are a match to TRBD2. J lost 2 bases, V lost 6 bases, and 5 bases had no gene match. CDR3 length: 15 residues. Germline V gives CDR1 SQVTM, CDR2 ANQGSEA. DNA for the CDR3: TGCAGCGTAGTAGGGACTAGCGGGATCACAGATACGCAGTATTTT. Translating gives CSVVGTSGITDTQYF.

The chain carries TRBV18 and TRBJ2-7; TRBD2 might be the D (5 bases). This CDR3 has 14 residues. The V gene lost 3 bases and the J gene lost 4 bases, with 13 bases spanning the gap. Germline loops: CDR1 KGHSH, CDR2 LQKENI. The CDR3 region has the DNA TGTGCCAGCTCACCGACTACAAGACTGTACGAGCAGTACTTC. This encodes CASSPTTRLYEQYF.